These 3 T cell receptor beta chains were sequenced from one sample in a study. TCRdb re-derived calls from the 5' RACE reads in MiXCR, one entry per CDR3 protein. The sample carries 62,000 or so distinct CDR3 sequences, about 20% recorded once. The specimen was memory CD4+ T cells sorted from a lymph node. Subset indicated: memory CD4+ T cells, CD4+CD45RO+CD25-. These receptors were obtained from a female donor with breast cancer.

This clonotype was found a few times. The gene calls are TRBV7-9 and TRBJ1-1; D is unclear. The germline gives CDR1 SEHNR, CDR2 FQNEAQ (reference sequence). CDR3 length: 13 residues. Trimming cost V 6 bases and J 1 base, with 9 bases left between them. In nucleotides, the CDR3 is TGTGCCAGCAGTTCGGATCAGAACACTGAAGCTTTCTTT. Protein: CASSSDQNTEAFF.

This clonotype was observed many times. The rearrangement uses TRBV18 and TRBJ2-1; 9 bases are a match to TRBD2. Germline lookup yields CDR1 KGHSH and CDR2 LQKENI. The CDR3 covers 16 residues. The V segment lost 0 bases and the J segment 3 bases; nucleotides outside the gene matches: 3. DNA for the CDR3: TGTGCCAGCTCACCACCCCTAGCGGGAAACTACAATGAGCAGTTCTTC. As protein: CASSPPLAGNYNEQFF.

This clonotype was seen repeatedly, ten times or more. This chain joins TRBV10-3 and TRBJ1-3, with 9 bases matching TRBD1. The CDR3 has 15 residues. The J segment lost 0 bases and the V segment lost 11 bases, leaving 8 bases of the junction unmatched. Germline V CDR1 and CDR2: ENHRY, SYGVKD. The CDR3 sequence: CAAGGQGRSGNTIYF. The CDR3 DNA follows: TGTGCCGCAGGGGGACAGGGTCGCTCTGGAAACACCATATATTTT.